Shown below are 13 T cell receptor beta chains from a single sample sequenced in a study of T cells after yellow fever vaccination. Each CDR3 protein gets one entry after TCRdb re-called the 5' RACE reads with MiXCR. This table holds 300,000 or so distinct CDR3 sequences, 3% to 4.5% found once. This sample comprised PBMCs, obtained 5 days after the yellow fever booster vaccination. The source is a man younger than 35 who received the YFV17D yellow fever vaccine.

J is TRBJ2-7 and V is TRBV9; 9 bases align to TRBD2. Germline values: CDR1 SGDLS, CDR2 YYNGEE. CDR3 length equals 16 residues. V trimming: 0 bases; J trimming: 6 bases; junction bases outside the gene matches: 10. CDR3 nucleotides: TGTGCCAGCAGCGTAGGCCAGCGGGGGGAGTCAGGCGAGCAGTACTTC. This encodes CASSVGQRGESGEQYF.

This clonotype was seen repeatedly, ten times or more. V and J are TRBV27 and TRBJ2-5; tentative D call: TRBD2 (6 bases). CDR3 size: 14 residues. Trimming pared 2 bases from V and 2 bases from J, leaving 9 bases between. CDR1 is MNHEY and CDR2 is SMNVEV in the germline V gene (reference sequence). CDR3 nucleotides: TGTGCCAGCAGTTTACTCGGGGGACAAGAGACCCAGTACTTC. This codes for CASSLLGGQETQYF.

This clonotype was seen ten or more times. The chain is built from TRBV5-1 and TRBJ2-1; 7 positions agree with TRBD2. V shed 4 bases and J 4 bases; nucleotides not matched to a gene: 5. The CDR3 spans 14 residues. Germline V lookup: CDR1 SGHRS, CDR2 YFSETQ. The CDR3 DNA follows: TGCGCCAGCAGCCCCAAGCGGGAATACAATGAGCAGTTCTTC. Translated, it gives CASSPKREYNEQFF.

This clonotype was seen a few times. The chain has TRBV28 and TRBJ2-7; unclear D gene. Germline V gene sequence: CDR1 MDHEN, CDR2 SYDVKM. The CDR3 runs to 15 residues. With 5 bases removed from V and 1 base from J, the gap between germline ends came to 15 bases. CDR3 bases: TGTGCCAGCAGTCCCTCCACTGGGCATTCCTACGAGCAGTACGTC. It codes for CASSPSTGHSYEQYV.

The chain links TRBV4-3 to TRBJ1-1; a possible D gene is TRBD1 (5 bases). The germline V gene encodes CDR1 LGHNA and CDR2 YSLEER. The CDR3 totals 15 residues. V shed 3 bases and J shed 6 bases, with 17 bases lying between them. CDR3 residues: CASSHRTGLGAEAFF. As DNA, the CDR3 is TGCGCCAGCAGCCACCGAACAGGCCTGGGGGCTGAAGCTTTCTTT.

This clonotype has at least ten counts. This rearrangement joins TRBV18 to TRBJ1-5; TRBD1 is a possible D gene (5 bases). This CDR3 is 14 amino acids long. The germline V and J ends were trimmed by 2 bases and 4 bases, with 9 bases remaining between them. Germline V gives CDR1 KGHSH, CDR2 LQKENI. The CDR3 coding sequence is TGTGCCAGCTCACCAGTACAGGATAATCAGCCCCAGCATTTT. Amino acids: CASSPVQDNQPQHF.

The chain is built from TRBV24-1 and TRBJ2-3, with a possible D match to TRBD2 (6 bases). This CDR3 is 12 amino acids long. CDR1 is KGHDR and CDR2 is SFDVKD in the germline V gene. V lost 9 bases and J 0 bases, leaving 6 bases between the germline ends. The CDR3 region has the DNA TGTGCCACCGGGACTAGCACAGATACGCAGTATTTT. As protein: CATGTSTDTQYF.

This clonotype has a handful of counts. The gene calls are TRBV12-3 or TRBV12-4 and TRBJ1-2; possible D gene TRBD1, 6 bases. This CDR3 is built from 14 residues. V gave up 8 bases and J gave up 3 bases, with 16 bases separating them. DNA for the CDR3: TGTGCCAGCGCGGCCGGGGGCGGGGACTATGGCTACACCTTC. The encoded protein is CASAAGGGDYGYTF.

This clonotype has more than one count but fewer than ten. Here the CDR3 reads CASSTGQDEEAFF. CDR3 nucleotide sequence: TGTGCCAGTAGTACGGGACAAGATGAGGAAGCTTTCTTT. The rearrangement joins TRBV19 to TRBJ1-1, with D perhaps matching TRBD1 (6 bases). V was trimmed by 4 bases and J by 8 bases, leaving 14 bases between them. This CDR3 has 13 residues. CDR1 is LNHDA, CDR2 SQIVND, per germline (reference sequence). Full variable domain (outside the CDR3, taken from reference TRBV19 and TRBJ1-1): DGGITQSPKYLFRKEGQNVTLSCEQNLNHDAMYWYRQDPGQGLRLIYYSQIVNDFQKGDIAEGYSVSREKKESFPLTVTSAQKNPTAFYLCASSTGQDEEAFFGQGTRLTVV.

V is TRBV30 and J is TRBJ1-1, with unresolved D. The CDR3 runs 11 residues. Trimming left V 5 bases short and J 2 bases short, with 6 bases between. Germline CDR1 reads GTSNPN; CDR2 reads SVGIG (reference sequence). The CDR3 protein is CAWSHNTEAFF. The CDR3 DNA reads as TGTGCCTGGTCACACAACACTGAAGCTTTCTTT.

The V gene is TRBV29-1, the J gene TRBJ2-2; D unclear. Trimming shortened V by 2 bases and J by 8 bases, and 9 bases separated the two germline ends. This CDR3 is 12 amino acids long. Germline CDR1 SQVTM, CDR2 ANQGSEA. The DNA of the CDR3 is TGCAGCGTTGAAAAGGCAGTAGGGGAGCTGTTTTTT. Protein: CSVEKAVGELFF.

The rearrangement uses TRBV5-1 and TRBJ1-4; no clear D. Germline assignment: CDR1 SGHRS and CDR2 YFSETQ. This CDR3 has 15 amino acids. V was shortened by 0 bases and J by 8 bases, with 14 bases between the two germline ends. CDR3 amino acids: CASSLENEPSEKLFF. CDR3 nucleotide sequence: TGCGCCAGCAGCTTGGAGAACGAGCCGTCCGAAAAACTGTTTTTT.

The chain is built from TRBV2 and TRBJ2-1; tentatively, D is TRBD1 or TRBD2 (7 bases each). This CDR3 comprises 19 residues. Trimming took 3 bases from V and 9 from J, leaving 30 bases between them. Per germline, CDR1 SNHLY and CDR2 FYNNEI. The CDR3 protein is CASSDNPRDKSTGEGEQFF. The CDR3 DNA reads TGTGCCAGCAGTGATAACCCCAGAGACAAAAGTACAGGGGAGGGTGAGCAGTTCTTC.